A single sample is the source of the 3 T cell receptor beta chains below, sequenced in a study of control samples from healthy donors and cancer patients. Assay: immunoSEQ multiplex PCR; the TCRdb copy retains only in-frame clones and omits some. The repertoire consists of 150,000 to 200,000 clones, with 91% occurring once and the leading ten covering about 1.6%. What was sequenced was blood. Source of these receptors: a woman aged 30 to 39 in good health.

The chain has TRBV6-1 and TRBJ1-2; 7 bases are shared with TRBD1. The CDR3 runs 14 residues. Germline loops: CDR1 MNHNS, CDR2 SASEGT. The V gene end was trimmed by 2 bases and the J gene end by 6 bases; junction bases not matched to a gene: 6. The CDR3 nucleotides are TGTGCCAGCAGTGAACCGACAGGGTTTCATGGCTACACCTTC. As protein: CASSEPTGFHGYTF.

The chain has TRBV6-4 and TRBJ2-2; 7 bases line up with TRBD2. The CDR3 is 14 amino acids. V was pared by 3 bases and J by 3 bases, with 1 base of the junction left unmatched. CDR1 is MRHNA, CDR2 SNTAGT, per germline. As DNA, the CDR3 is TGTGCCAGCAGTGATCGGGAGGACACCGGGGAGCTGTTTTTT. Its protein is CASSDREDTGELFF.

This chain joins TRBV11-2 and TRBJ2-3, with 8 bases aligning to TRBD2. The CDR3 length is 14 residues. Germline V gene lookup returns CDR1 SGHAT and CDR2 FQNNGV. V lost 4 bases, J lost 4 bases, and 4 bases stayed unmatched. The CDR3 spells CASSSGGLADTQYF. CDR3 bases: TGTGCCAGCAGCTCGGGGGGGCTGGCAGATACGCAGTATTTT. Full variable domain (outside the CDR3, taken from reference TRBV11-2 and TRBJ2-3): EAGVAQSPRYKIIEKRQSVAFWCNPISGHATLYWYQQILGQGPKLLIQFQNNGVVDDSQLPKDRFSAERLKGVDSTLKIQPAKLEDSAVYLCASSSGGLADTQYFGPGTRLTVL.